The T cell receptor beta chain described here comes from a study of T cells in Graves' hyperthyroidism and ophthalmopathy. Study at large: At the time of initial diagnosis and before any treatment, peripheral blood was collected. Study-wide findings and caveats: Blood held most thyroid clonotypes expanded above 0.001 frequency. In the analysis, a 13 V-J model separated ophthalmopathy from stable hyperthyroidism.

This clonotype was seen repeatedly, ten times or more. The antigen is undetermined. CDR3 length: 14 residues. Looked up from germline, CDR1 is SGHAT and CDR2 is FQNNGV. Trimming took off 1 base at V and 2 bases at J, with 8 bases between the two ends. Stable disease denoted Graves' hyperthyroidism without ophthalmopathy progression within 18 months. RNA transcripts served as the template for amplifying TCR beta CDR3 regions. The HTBI set primed first-round TCR CDR3 RT-PCR. A single record per CDR3 protein comes from TCRdb applying MiXCR to the multiplex PCR reads. The sample shows around 440,000 distinct CDR3 sequences, approximately 15% of them seen only once.

Sequences were obtained from blood. The source is a woman younger than 30 with Graves' hyperthyroidism. This sequence joins TRBV11-2 and TRBJ1-1; D is ambiguous. CDR3 bases: TGTGCCAGCAGCTTAGCTGGGAGAAACACTGAAGCTTTCTTT. This encodes CASSLAGRNTEAFF. The whole variable domain, filled in from reference TRBV11-2 and TRBJ1-1, reads EAGVAQSPRYKIIEKRQSVAFWCNPISGHATLYWYQQILGQGPKLLIQFQNNGVVDDSQLPKDRFSAERLKGVDSTLKIQPAKLEDSAVYLCASSLAGRNTEAFFGQGTRLTVV.